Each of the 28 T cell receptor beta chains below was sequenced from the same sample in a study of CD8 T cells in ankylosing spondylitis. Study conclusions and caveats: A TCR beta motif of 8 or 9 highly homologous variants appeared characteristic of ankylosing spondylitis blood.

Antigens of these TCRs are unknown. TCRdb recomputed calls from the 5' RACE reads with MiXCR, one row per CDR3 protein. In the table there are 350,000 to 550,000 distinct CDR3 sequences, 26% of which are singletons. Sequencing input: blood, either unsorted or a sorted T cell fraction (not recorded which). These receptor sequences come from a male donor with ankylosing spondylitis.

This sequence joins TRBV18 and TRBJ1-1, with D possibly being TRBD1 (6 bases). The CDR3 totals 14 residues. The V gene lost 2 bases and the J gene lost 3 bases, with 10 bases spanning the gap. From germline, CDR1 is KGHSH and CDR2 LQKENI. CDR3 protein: CASSPTQGHTEAFF. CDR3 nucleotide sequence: TGTGCCAGCTCACCAACGCAGGGGCACACTGAAGCTTTCTTT.

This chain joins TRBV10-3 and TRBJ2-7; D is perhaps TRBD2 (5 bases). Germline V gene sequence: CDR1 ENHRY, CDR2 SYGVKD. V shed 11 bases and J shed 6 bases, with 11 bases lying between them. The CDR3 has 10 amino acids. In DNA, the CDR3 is TGTGCCCAGGACTCCAGCGAGCAGTACGTC. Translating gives CAQDSSEQYV.

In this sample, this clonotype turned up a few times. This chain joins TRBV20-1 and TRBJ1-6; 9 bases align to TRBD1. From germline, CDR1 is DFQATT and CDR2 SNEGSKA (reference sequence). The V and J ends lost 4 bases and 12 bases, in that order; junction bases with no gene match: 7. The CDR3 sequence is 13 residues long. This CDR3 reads CSATPPGQGPLHF. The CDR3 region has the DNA TGCAGTGCTACCCCCCCGGGACAGGGACCCCTCCACTTT.

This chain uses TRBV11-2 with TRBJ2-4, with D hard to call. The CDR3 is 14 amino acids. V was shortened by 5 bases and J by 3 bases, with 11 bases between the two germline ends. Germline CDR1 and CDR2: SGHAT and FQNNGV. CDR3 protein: CASSPGLNKNIQYF. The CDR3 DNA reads TGTGCCAGCAGCCCCGGCCTTAACAAAAACATTCAGTACTTC.

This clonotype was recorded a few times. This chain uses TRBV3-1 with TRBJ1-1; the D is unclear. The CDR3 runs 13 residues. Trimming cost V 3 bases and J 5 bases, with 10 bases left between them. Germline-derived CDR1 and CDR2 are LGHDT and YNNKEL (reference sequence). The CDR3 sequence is CASSQHPLTEAFF. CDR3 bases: TGTGCCAGCAGCCAGCACCCGTTAACTGAAGCTTTCTTT.

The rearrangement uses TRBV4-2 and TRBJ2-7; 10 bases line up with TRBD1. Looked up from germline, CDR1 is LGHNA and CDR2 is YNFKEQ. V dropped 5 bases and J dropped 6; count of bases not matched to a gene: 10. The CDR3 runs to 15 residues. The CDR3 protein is CASSYPGQGLFEQYF. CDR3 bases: TGTGCCAGCAGCTACCCGGGACAGGGGTTGTTCGAGCAGTACTTC.

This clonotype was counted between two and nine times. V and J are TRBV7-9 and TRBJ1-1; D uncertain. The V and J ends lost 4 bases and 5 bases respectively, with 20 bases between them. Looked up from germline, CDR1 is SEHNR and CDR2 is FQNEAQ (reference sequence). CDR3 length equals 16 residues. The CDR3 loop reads CASSSNSAGGRTEAFF. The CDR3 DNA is TGTGCCAGCAGCTCAAATTCGGCAGGCGGTAGGACTGAAGCTTTCTTT. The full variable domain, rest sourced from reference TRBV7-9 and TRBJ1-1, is DTGVSQNPRHKITKRGQNVTFRCDPISEHNRLYWYRQTLGQGPEFLTYFQNEAQLEKSRLLSDRFSAERPKGSFSTLEIQRTEQGDSAMYLCASSSNSAGGRTEAFFGQGTRLTVV.

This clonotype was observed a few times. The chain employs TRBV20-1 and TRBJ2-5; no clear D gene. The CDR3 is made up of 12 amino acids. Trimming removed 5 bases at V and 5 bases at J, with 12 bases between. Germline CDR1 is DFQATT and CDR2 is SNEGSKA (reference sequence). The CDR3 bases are TGCAGTGCTGCCCCCGTGGAGGAGACCCAGTACTTC. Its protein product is CSAAPVEETQYF.

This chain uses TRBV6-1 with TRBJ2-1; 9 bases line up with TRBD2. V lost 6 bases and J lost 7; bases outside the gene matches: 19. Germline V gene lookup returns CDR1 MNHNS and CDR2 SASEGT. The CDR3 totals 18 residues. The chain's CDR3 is CASSEAVRTSDSRNEQFF. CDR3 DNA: TGTGCCAGCAGCGAGGCTGTTAGGACTAGCGATTCACGGAATGAGCAGTTCTTC.

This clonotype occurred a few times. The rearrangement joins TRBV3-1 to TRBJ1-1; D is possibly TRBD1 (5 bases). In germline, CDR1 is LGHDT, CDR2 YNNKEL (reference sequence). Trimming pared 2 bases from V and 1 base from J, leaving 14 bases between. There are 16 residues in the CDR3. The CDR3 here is CASSQIGYGANTEAFF. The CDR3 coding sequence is TGTGCCAGCAGCCAAATAGGTTACGGGGCGAACACTGAAGCTTTCTTT.

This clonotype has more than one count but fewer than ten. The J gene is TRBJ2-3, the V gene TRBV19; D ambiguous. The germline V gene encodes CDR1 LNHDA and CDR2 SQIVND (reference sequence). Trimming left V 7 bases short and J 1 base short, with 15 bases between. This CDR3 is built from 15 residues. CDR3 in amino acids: CASKPSPAGTDTQYF. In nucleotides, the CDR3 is TGTGCCAGTAAACCTTCACCGGCGGGCACAGATACGCAGTATTTT.

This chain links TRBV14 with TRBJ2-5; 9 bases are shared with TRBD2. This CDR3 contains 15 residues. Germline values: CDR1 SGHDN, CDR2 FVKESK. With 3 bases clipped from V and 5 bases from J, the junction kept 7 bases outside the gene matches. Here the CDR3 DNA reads TGTGCCAGCAGCCATCCAGCGGGAGGTGAGGAGACCCAGTACTTC. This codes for CASSHPAGGEETQYF.

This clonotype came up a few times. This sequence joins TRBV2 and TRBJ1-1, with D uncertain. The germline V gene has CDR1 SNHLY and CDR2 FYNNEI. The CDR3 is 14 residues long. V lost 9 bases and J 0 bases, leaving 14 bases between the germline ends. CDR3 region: CASATSLVNTEAFF. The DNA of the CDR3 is TGTGCCAGTGCGACATCCCTGGTGAACACTGAAGCTTTCTTT.

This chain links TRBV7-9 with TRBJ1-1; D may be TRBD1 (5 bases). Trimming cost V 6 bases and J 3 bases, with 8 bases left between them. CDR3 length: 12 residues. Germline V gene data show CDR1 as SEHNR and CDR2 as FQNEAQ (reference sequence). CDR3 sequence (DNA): TGTGCCAGCAGATGGGACGACACTGAAGCTTTCTTT. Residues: CASRWDDTEAFF.

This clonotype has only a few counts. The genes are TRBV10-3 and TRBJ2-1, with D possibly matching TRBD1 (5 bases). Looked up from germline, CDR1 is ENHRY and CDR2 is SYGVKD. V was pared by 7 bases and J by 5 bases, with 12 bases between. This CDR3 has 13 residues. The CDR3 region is CAITVTANNEQFF. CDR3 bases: TGTGCCATCACCGTGACAGCAAACAATGAGCAGTTCTTC.

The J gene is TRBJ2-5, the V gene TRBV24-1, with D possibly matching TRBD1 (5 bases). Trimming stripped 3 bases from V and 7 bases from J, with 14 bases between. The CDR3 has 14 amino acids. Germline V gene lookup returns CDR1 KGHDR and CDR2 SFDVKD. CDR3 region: CATSDAKGARTQYF. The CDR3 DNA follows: TGTGCCACCAGTGATGCGAAAGGGGCACGGACCCAGTACTTC.

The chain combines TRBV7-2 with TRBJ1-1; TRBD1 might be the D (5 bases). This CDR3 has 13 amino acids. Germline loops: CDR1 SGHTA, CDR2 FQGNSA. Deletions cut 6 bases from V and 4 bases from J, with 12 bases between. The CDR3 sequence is CASSKGFGTEAFF. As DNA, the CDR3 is TGTGCCAGCAGTAAGGGGTTCGGCACTGAAGCTTTCTTT.

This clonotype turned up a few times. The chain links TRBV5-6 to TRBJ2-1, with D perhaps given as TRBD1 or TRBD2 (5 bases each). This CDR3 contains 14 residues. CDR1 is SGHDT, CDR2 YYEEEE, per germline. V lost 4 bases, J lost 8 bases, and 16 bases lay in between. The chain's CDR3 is CASSKLGQNHEQFF. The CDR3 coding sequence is TGTGCCAGCAGCAAACTAGGACAAAATCATGAGCAGTTCTTC.

CDR3 region: CASSSDLSSGNTIYF. DNA of the CDR3: TGTGCCAGCAGCTCAGACCTCAGCTCTGGAAACACCATATATTTT. The chain joins TRBV3-1 to TRBJ1-3; D call uncertain. This CDR3 has 15 amino acids. Germline V gene sequence: CDR1 LGHDT, CDR2 YNNKEL (reference sequence). The V gene lost 5 bases and the J gene lost 0 bases, with 11 bases spanning the gap. Looking up the rest from reference TRBV3-1 and TRBJ1-3 gives the full variable domain: DTAVSQTPKYLVTQMGNDKSIKCEQNLGHDTMYWYKQDSKKFLKIMFSYNNKELIINETVPNRFSPKSPDKAHLNLHINSLELGDSAVYFCASSSDLSSGNTIYFGEGSWLTVV.

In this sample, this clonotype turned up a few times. CDR3 sequence: CAISESIAYNEQFF. In DNA, the CDR3 is TGTGCCATCAGTGAGTCCATAGCCTACAATGAGCAGTTCTTC. The V call is TRBV10-3, the J call TRBJ2-1, with D unclear. The germline gives CDR1 ENHRY, CDR2 SYGVKD. V was pared by 0 bases and J by 2 bases, with 5 bases between. CDR3 length: 14 residues.

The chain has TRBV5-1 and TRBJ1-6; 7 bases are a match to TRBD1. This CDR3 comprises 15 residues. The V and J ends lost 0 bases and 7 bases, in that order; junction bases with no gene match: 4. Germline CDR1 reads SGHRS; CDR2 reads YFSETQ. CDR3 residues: CASSLEGAKNSPLHF. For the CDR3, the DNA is TGCGCCAGCAGCTTGGAGGGGGCGAAGAATTCACCCCTCCACTTT.

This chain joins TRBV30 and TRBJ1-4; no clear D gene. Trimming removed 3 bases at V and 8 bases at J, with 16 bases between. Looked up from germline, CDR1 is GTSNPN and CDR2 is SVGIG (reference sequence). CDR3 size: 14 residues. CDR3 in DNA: TGTGCCTGGAGCAACACTAGGGAGGCAGAAAAACTGTTTTTT. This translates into CAWSNTREAEKLFF.

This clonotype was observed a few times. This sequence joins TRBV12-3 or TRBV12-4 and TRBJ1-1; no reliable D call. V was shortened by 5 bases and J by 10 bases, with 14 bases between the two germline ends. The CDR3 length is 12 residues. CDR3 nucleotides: TGTGCCAGCAGTCTACCATTGCGCAGAGCTTTCTTT. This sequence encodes CASSLPLRRAFF.

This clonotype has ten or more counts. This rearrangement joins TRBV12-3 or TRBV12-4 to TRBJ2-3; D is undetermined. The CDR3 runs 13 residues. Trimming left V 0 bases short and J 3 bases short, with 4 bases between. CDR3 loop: CASSLARTDTQYF. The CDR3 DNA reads TGTGCCAGCAGTTTAGCGAGGACAGATACGCAGTATTTT.

The CDR3 coding sequence is TGTGCCAGCTCCTCGGGGTCGCCAGCCTACGAGCAGTACGTC. Translating gives CASSSGSPAYEQYV. V gene TRBV18 combines with J gene TRBJ2-7; D might be TRBD2 (5 bases). Germline loops: CDR1 KGHSH, CDR2 LQKENI. Trimming removed 6 bases at V and 2 bases at J, with 14 bases between. The CDR3 covers 14 residues.

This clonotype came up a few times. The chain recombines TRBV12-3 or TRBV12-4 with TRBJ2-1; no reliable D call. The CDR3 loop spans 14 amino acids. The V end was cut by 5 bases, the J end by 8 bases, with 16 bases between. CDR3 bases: TGTGCCAGCAGTCCCCGCCCAGAATTCGATGAGCAGTTCTTC. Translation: CASSPRPEFDEQFF.

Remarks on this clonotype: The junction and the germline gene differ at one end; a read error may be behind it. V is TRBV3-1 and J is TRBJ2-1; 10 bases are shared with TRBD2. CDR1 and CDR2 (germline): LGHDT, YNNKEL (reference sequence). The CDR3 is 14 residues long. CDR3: CASRQAGGHNEQFF. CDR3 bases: TGTGCCAGCAGGCAAGCGGGAGGGCACAATGAGCAGTTCTTC.

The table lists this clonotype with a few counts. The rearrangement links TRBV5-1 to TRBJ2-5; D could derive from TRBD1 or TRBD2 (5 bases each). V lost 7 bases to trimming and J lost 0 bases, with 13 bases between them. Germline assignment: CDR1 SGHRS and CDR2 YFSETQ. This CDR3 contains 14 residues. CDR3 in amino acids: CASGTGTDQETQYF. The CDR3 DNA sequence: TGCGCCAGCGGCACCGGGACGGACCAAGAGACCCAGTACTTC.